This T cell receptor beta chain was profiled in a study of tumor-infiltrating lymphocytes in primary liver carcinoma. Study as a whole: Every sample contained roughly 3.5 to 8 million productive TCRbeta reads, and these numbers were similar from one tissue type to another.

The CDR3 is made up of 15 amino acids. V shed 5 bases and J shed 1 base, with 11 bases lying between them. Germline V gives CDR1 SGHNT, CDR2 YENEEA. Total RNA (roughly 530 ng) served as template for TCR beta cDNA synthesis primed by a constant-region primer. Three nested multiplex PCR rounds of slightly modified ARM-PCR generated TCR beta libraries. TRBV1-TRBV30 forward primers and a C-beta reverse primer were used in the first two PCR rounds, which each ran for around 10 cycles. TCRdb redid the calling of the multiplex PCR reads with MiXCR, one entry per CDR3 protein. The sample records about 330,000 distinct CDR3 sequences, 65% being singletons. The blood RNA (from unsorted whole blood) was obtained, and germline DNA was also extracted.

This TCR derives from a man aged 40-49 years with primary liver carcinoma and hepatitis B virus infection. The chain is built from TRBV11-3 and TRBJ2-2; weak D call: TRBD1 (5 bases). The sample consisted of peripheral blood. CDR3 nucleotide sequence: TGTGCCAGCAGCCTCGTGACAGTGAACACCGGGGAGCTGTTTTTT. Its translation is CASSLVTVNTGELFF.